The 11 T cell receptor beta chains below were found in one sample sequenced in a study of CD8+ T cells in alopecia areata. cDNA serving as the sequencing template came from extracted, reverse transcribed RNA. Here immunoSEQ multiplex PCR was the method, and the copy in TCRdb shows in-frame clones only, minus some. The repertoire includes approximately 54,000 clones, about 96% of them detected once, and roughly 24% sits in the top ten. The material sequenced was CD8+ T cells sorted from blood, taken at week 0. The origin of the receptors is a human donor with alopecia areata.

The chain is built from TRBV4-2 and TRBJ2-5; 8 bases agree with TRBD2. CDR1 and CDR2 from the germline V gene are LGHNA and YNFKEQ. V lost 4 bases to trimming and J lost 5 bases; unmatched junction nucleotides: 6. The CDR3 contains 14 residues. CDR3 in DNA: TGTGCCAGCAGCCTTGTAGCGGGGACGGAGACCCAGTACTTC. It specifies CASSLVAGTETQYF.

The chain recombines TRBV4-3 with TRBJ2-7; D gene uncertain. Germline V gene lookup returns CDR1 LGHNA and CDR2 YSLEER. Trimming pared 0 bases from V and 1 base from J, leaving 10 bases between. The CDR3 has 15 amino acids. The CDR3 bases are TGCGCCAGCAGCCAAGAGAATGGACCTTCCTACGAGCAGTACTTC. Amino acid sequence: CASSQENGPSYEQYF.

CDR3 residues: CASSQGGDTQYF. The CDR3 DNA is TGTGCCAGCAGCCAAGGGGGCGATACGCAGTATTTT. The J gene is TRBJ2-3, the V gene TRBV14, with D maybe TRBD1 (5 bases). Germline V gene sequence: CDR1 SGHDN, CDR2 FVKESK. The V end lost 1 base, the J end lost 6 bases, and 5 bases lay between the germline ends. This CDR3 has 12 residues.

The rearrangement joins TRBV19 to TRBJ2-7, with 11 positions matching TRBD1. This CDR3 comprises 14 residues. V lost 6 bases to trimming and J lost 6 bases; unmatched junction nucleotides: 7. Germline assignment: CDR1 LNHDA and CDR2 SQIVND (reference sequence). The CDR3 protein is CASRLTGTGGEQYF. In DNA form, the CDR3 reads TGTGCCAGTAGGTTGACCGGGACAGGGGGCGAGCAGTACTTC. The full variable domain, rest sourced from reference TRBV19 and TRBJ2-7, is DGGITQSPKYLFRKEGQNVTLSCEQNLNHDAMYWYRQDPGQGLRLIYYSQIVNDFQKGDIAEGYSVSREKKESFPLTVTSAQKNPTAFYLCASRLTGTGGEQYFGPGTRLTVT.

V usage is TRBV6-1 and J usage is TRBJ2-2, with a possible D match to TRBD2 (5 bases). Germline V CDR1 and CDR2: MNHNS, SASEGT. V lost 6 bases, J lost 0 bases, and 11 bases lay in between. The CDR3 covers 15 residues. The CDR3 loop is CASRSGSPNTGELFF. The CDR3 nucleotides are TGTGCCAGCAGATCGGGGAGTCCGAACACCGGGGAGCTGTTTTTT.

The DNA for the CDR3 is TGCGCCAGCAGCCTCAGGGGGATGGACACTGAAGCTTTCTTT. Translating gives CASSLRGMDTEAFF. The rearrangement links TRBV4-3 to TRBJ1-1; the match to TRBD1 covers 7 bases. V shed 4 bases and J 3 bases; nucleotides not matched to a gene: 5. In germline, CDR1 is LGHNA, CDR2 YSLEER. The CDR3 contains 14 residues.

The CDR3 DNA follows: TGTGCCAGCAGCCAAGGGGGACTAGCGGAGTCTGAGCAGTTCTTC. This codes for CASSQGGLAESEQFF. The chain employs TRBV4-2 and TRBJ2-1, with 11 bases fitting TRBD2. This CDR3 contains 15 residues. Germline CDR1 reads LGHNA; CDR2 reads YNFKEQ. V lost 1 base, J lost 9 bases, and 5 bases stayed unmatched.

The V call is TRBV4-1, the J call TRBJ2-7; 9 positions match TRBD1. Germline V lookup: CDR1 MGHRA, CDR2 YSYEKL. After removal of 4 bases from V and 3 bases from J, the junction contained 7 bases not matched to a gene. This CDR3 spans 15 amino acids. DNA of the CDR3: TGCGCCAGCAGCCTACCGGGACAGGGACGCTACGAGCAGTACTTC. It is translated as CASSLPGQGRYEQYF.

This clone was recorded only once. This rearrangement joins TRBV4-2 to TRBJ2-7, with D hard to call. V gave up 3 bases and J gave up 4 bases, with 16 bases separating them. This CDR3 comprises 15 residues. Germline CDR1 is LGHNA and CDR2 is YNFKEQ. The CDR3 nucleotides read TGTGCCAGCAGCCACCCGGACCCAAGGGAATACGAGCAGTACTTC. This translates into CASSHPDPREYEQYF.

The genes are TRBV7-6 and TRBJ2-3, with D perhaps TRBD2 (5 bases). Trimming stripped 3 bases from V and 2 bases from J, with 12 bases between. Germline values: CDR1 SGHVS, CDR2 FNYEAQ. The length of the CDR3 is 15 residues. The CDR3 reads CASSFTGSLTDTQYF. The CDR3 DNA is TGTGCCAGCAGCTTTACGGGGAGCCTCACAGATACGCAGTATTTT. Combining the CDR3 with reference TRBV7-6 and TRBJ2-3 gives the whole variable domain GAGVSQSPRYKVTKRGQDVALRCDPISGHVSLYWYRQALGQGPEFLTYFNYEAQQDKSGLPNDRFSAERPEGSISTLTIQRTEQRDSAMYRCASSFTGSLTDTQYFGPGTRLTVL.

The gene calls are TRBV29-1 and TRBJ1-2, with a weak D call TRBD1 (5 bases). The CDR3 totals 14 residues. In germline, CDR1 is SQVTM, CDR2 ANQGSEA. Trimming removed 6 bases at V and 4 bases at J, with 18 bases between. Written as DNA, the CDR3 is TGCAGCGTACCCGTCAACTCCAGGGTCTATGGCTACACCTTC. Translation gives CSVPVNSRVYGYTF.